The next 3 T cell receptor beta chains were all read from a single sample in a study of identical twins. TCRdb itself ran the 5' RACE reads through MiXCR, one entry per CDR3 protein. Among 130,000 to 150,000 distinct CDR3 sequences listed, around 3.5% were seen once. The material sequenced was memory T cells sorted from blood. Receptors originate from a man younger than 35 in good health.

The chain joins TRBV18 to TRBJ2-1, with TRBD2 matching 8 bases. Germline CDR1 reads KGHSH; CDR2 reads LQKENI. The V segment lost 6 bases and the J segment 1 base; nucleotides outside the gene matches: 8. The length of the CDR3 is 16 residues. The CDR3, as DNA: TGTGCCAGCTCCACTCCTAGCGGGTATTCCTACAATGAGCAGTTCTTC. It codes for CASSTPSGYSYNEQFF. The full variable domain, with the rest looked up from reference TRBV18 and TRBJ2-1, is NAGVMQNPRHLVRRRGQEARLRCSPMKGHSHVYWYRQLPEEGLKFMVYLQKENIIDESGMPKERFSAEFPKEGPSILRIQQVVRGDSAAYFCASSTPSGYSYNEQFFGPGTRLTVL.

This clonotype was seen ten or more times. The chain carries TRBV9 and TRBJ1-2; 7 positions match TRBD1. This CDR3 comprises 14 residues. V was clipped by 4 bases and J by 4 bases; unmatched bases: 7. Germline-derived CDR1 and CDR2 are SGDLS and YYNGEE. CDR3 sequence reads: CASSTGVEAYGYTF. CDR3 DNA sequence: TGTGCCAGCAGCACAGGGGTGGAGGCCTATGGCTACACCTTC. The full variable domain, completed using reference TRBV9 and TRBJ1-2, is DSGVTQTPKHLITATGQRVTLRCSPRSGDLSVYWYQQSLDQGLQFLIQYYNGEERAKGNILERFSAQQFPDLHSELNLSSLELGDSALYFCASSTGVEAYGYTFGSGTRLTVV.

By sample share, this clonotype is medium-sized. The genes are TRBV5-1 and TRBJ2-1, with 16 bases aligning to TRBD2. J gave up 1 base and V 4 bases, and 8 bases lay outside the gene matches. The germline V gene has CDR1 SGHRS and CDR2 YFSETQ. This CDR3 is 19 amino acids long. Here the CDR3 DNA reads TGCGCCAGCAGCCCGGGACTAGCGGGAGGGCCTGGGTCCTACAATGAGCAGTTCTTC. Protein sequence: CASSPGLAGGPGSYNEQFF. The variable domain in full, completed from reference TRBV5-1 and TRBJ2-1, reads KAGVTQTPRYLIKTRGQQVTLSCSPISGHRSVSWYQQTPGQGLQFLFEYFSETQRNKGNFPGRFSGRQFSNSRSEMNVSTLELGDSALYLCASSPGLAGGPGSYNEQFFGPGTRLTVL.